This entry features one T cell receptor (beta chain) sequence. The antigen this receptor binds is unknown. Base qualities were left out, and no much larger clone turns up one base away. Based on the germline V gene, the CDR1 and CDR2 sequences are KGHDR and SFDVKD. Spanning cysteine to phenylalanine, the CDR3 consists of 13 amino acids. Only the CDR3 region is kept as DNA, spanning 39 bases read in frame from base 1. V is shortened by 7 bases, J by 13 bases, and the region joining them spans 16 bases. The record originates from a study of T cells in Graves' hyperthyroidism and ophthalmopathy (dated by TCRdb to the late 2010s). At the level of the whole study: Peripheral blood was sampled at the time of initial diagnosis, prior to any treatment. A discovery cohort of roughly 100 patients, 43 with Graves' ophthalmopathy and fewer than 65 with stable Graves' hyperthyroidism, was used to find distinguishing TCR V-J signatures. An independent validation cohort of some 18 hyperthyroidism patients and 17 patients who later progressed to ophthalmopathy tested prospective prediction of ophthalmopathy. The 95 to 100 discovery patients were divided at random into training and test sets in a 7:3 ratio. Thyroid tissue and blood T-cell repertoires from more than five Graves' hyperthyroidism patients were also compared in the study. After sampling, hyperthyroidism patients received methimazole starting at 30 mg daily, and ophthalmopathy patients received high-dose intravenous methylprednisolone. According to the paper, TCR Vbeta CDR3 sequencing was carried out on 120 to 150 peripheral blood samples, which came from more than 40 ophthalmopathy, around 75 hyperthyroidism and around 17 progressor patients. General conclusions and limits of the study: In validation, progression to ophthalmopathy was predicted by the model with approximately 67% sensitivity and under 85% specificity, a median of roughly 6.4 months before onset. Most expanded thyroid clonotypes (frequency above 0.001) were also detected in blood, suggesting blood repertoires may reflect thyroid immune responses. Sample size was not statistically predetermined, and blinding of investigators to group allocation was not performed. A 13 V-J signature model separated ophthalmopathy from stable hyperthyroidism, with roughly 88% sensitivity and just under 84% specificity in cross-validation and 80%/75% in testing.

Ophthalmopathy patients had moderately to severely active disease, Clinical Activity Score of at least 3, NOSPECS grade of at least 4, and duration under 3 months. Any patient with an uncontrolled infection, another autoimmune disease, pregnancy or lactation was excluded. Diagnoses were established on the basis of clinical symptoms, serum thyroxine and TRAb, thyroid ultrasound, and orbital computed tomography. Ficoll-Paque density gradient centrifugation was used to isolate PBMCs from around 9.1 ml of fresh peripheral blood. Total RNA was extracted with Trizol reagent, and quality was checked on an Agilent 2100 Bioanalyzer. TCR beta CDR3 regions were amplified from RNA transcripts. The TCR CDR3 was subjected to a first round of RT-PCR using the HTBI primer set and the Qiagen OneStep RT-PCR kit. The libraries were constructed in a second round of multiplex PCR and then size-selected and purified. Sequencing of the libraries was done on an Illumina HiSeq2000 using paired-end 100 bp reads. The paper's processing steps were these. SOAPnuke was used to process the raw data, throwing out any read that contained adapters or uncalled bases, had a mean Phred below 15, or lacked an exact constant-primer or identifier match. High-quality paired reads were merged using COPE v1.2.5, and each unique nucleotide sequence was defined as a clonotype. MiTCR v1.1 was used to align clonotypes to the IMGT TRBV, TRBD and TRBJ reference segments. The analysis included only V-J combinations with a frequency above 0.0001, which together covered more than 98% of the repertoires. The TCS score was defined as the ratio of F50 (clonal expansion) to E x V (chaos), calculated using BLOSUM62-based TCRdist between CDR3 peptides within each V-J. Welch's t-statistics and random forest reduced roughly 500 V-J features to roughly 13, which were used in a naive Bayes classifier (R e1071). Starting from the raw public reads, TCRdb applied fastp trimming at Q25, assembled clones with MiXCR and retained in-frame beta chains. For every CDR3 protein sequence, its rows merge into one entry that carries the most common genes and DNA. For this entry, the V and J calls and clone size follow TCRdb and not the study's own pipeline. This sample has fewer than 450,000 distinct CDR3 sequences in its table, and 12% to 15% of those were observed once. Of the sample, 15% to 20% is held by the ten largest clones.

The sample taken for sequencing was blood. The chain links TRBV24-1 with TRBJ2-6; perhaps TRBD1 is the D gene, with 6 bases matching. The clonotype comes from a woman aged 55-69 years with Graves' ophthalmopathy. The nucleotide sequence reads TGTGCCACCAGCCCAGGGACACCGCTTGTCCTGACTTTC. It translates to CATSPGTPLVLTF.